The 26 T cell receptor beta chains given below trace back to one sample, sequenced in a study of beta chain features in type 1 diabetes. What was sequenced were expressed TCRB transcripts, since all of the isolated RNA had been reverse transcribed. Measured with immunoSEQ multiplex PCR; TCRdb has only the in-frame clones, and not every one. This sample carries about 330,000 clones, 9.5% to 11% of them seen once, and the ten largest clones take 0.015% to 0.02%. Sample: naive CD4+ T cells from blood. The source is a woman aged 25-40 years in good health.

The CDR3 DNA sequence: TGCGCCAGCAGCTCTCATAGCTCCTACAATGAGCAGTTCTTC. The encoded protein is CASSSHSSYNEQFF. The V and J genes are TRBV5-1 and TRBJ2-1; no definite D call. This CDR3 has 14 amino acids. The V gene lost 3 bases and the J gene lost 0 bases, with 7 bases spanning the gap. CDR1 is SGHRS, CDR2 YFSETQ, per germline.

This chain's CDR3 is CASSPPGLAGEGEQFF. CDR3 coding DNA: TGTGCCAGCTCACCGCCGGGACTAGCGGGAGAGGGTGAGCAGTTCTTC. This chain joins TRBV18 and TRBJ2-1, with 14 bases aligning to TRBD2. The CDR3 runs 16 residues. J was trimmed by 9 bases and V by 3 bases; bases with no gene match: 7. CDR1 is KGHSH, CDR2 LQKENI, per germline.

The CDR3 coding sequence is TGTGCCAGCAGCCAGGGGACAGGGGGCGAAGAGACCCAGTACTTC. It specifies CASSQGTGGEETQYF. The genes are TRBV11-2 and TRBJ2-5, with 12 bases lining up with TRBD1. The CDR3 covers 15 residues. Germline CDR1 reads SGHAT; CDR2 reads FQNNGV. V lost 5 bases and J lost 3; bases outside the gene matches: 4. The full variable domain, rest sourced from reference TRBV11-2 and TRBJ2-5, is EAGVAQSPRYKIIEKRQSVAFWCNPISGHATLYWYQQILGQGPKLLIQFQNNGVVDDSQLPKDRFSAERLKGVDSTLKIQPAKLEDSAVYLCASSQGTGGEETQYFGPGTRLLVL.

This chain connects TRBV5-4 to TRBJ2-2; the D gene is possibly TRBD1 (6 bases). Germline assignment: CDR1 SGHNT and CDR2 YYREEE (reference sequence). V was cut by 5 bases and J by 4 bases, with 15 bases left in between. The CDR3 has 15 residues. CDR3 DNA: TGTGCCAGCAGTTATGGGGGCCGGGGCACCGGGGAGCTGTTTTTT. It specifies CASSYGGRGTGELFF.

The gene calls are TRBV7-8 and TRBJ1-2; a weak D match, TRBD1 (6 bases). CDR1 is SGHVS and CDR2 is FQNEAQ in the germline V gene. V dropped 7 bases and J dropped 2 bases, with 17 bases sitting between them. The CDR3 is 15 residues long. This chain's CDR3 is CASTNPSQGNYGYTF. DNA of the CDR3: TGTGCCAGCACGAATCCTTCACAGGGCAACTATGGCTACACCTTC.

About this clone itself: Other DNA sequences from this sample encode an identical CDR3 as well. This rearrangement joins TRBV27 to TRBJ2-1; D is undetermined. Deletions cut 0 bases from V and 0 bases from J, with 6 bases between. The CDR3 runs 15 residues. CDR1 and CDR2 (germline): MNHEY, SMNVEV (reference sequence). CDR3 DNA sequence: TGTGCCAGCAGTTTATCGAGGAGCTCCTACAATGAGCAGTTCTTC. Translating it yields CASSLSRSSYNEQFF.

J is TRBJ2-3 and V is TRBV25-1; TRBD1 might be the D (6 bases). This CDR3 is 17 amino acids long. V was pared by 2 bases and J by 1 base, with 16 bases between. Germline V gene lookup returns CDR1 MGHDK and CDR2 SYGVNS. CDR3 sequence (DNA): TGTGCCAGCAGTGAACTCCCAGGGGCAACCGGCACAGATACGCAGTATTTT. As protein: CASSELPGATGTDTQYF.

This clone was counted only a few times. The chain recombines TRBV29-1 with TRBJ2-1; TRBD2 agrees at 13 bases. CDR1 is SQVTM, CDR2 ANQGSEA, per germline. With V trimmed by 3 bases and J by 8 bases, 13 bases remained unmatched. CDR3 length: 17 amino acids. The CDR3 DNA is TGCAGCGTTGAGGCGGGACTAGCGGGACCCGCTAGGGATGAGCAGTTCTTC. Translated: CSVEAGLAGPARDEQFF.

A few counts support this clone. J is TRBJ1-2 and V is TRBV30; 9 positions agree with TRBD1. The CDR3 length is 14 residues. From germline, CDR1 is GTSNPN and CDR2 SVGIG (reference sequence). V dropped 2 bases and J dropped 8; count of bases not matched to a gene: 9. CDR3 in amino acids: CAWSPGQGVEGYTF. The DNA of the CDR3 is TGTGCCTGGAGTCCGGGACAGGGCGTAGAGGGCTACACCTTC. Full variable domain (rest looked up from reference TRBV30 and TRBJ1-2): SQTIHQWPATLVQPVGSPLSLECTVEGTSNPNLYWYRQAAGRGLQLLFYSVGIGQISSEVPQNLSASRPQDRQFILSSKKLLLSDSGFYLCAWSPGQGVEGYTFGSGTRLTVV.

This clone was seen more than once but under ten times. This chain uses TRBV4-3 with TRBJ1-5; no definite D call. Per germline, CDR1 LGHNA and CDR2 YSLEER. V lost 0 bases and J 4 bases, leaving 16 bases between the germline ends. This CDR3 region has 17 residues. DNA of the CDR3: TGCGCCAGCAGCCAAGACCCACAGTCCATTGGTAATCAGCCCCAGCATTTT. Its protein is CASSQDPQSIGNQPQHF.

The rearrangement uses TRBV15 and TRBJ2-5; the match to TRBD2 covers 8 bases. Germline CDR1 and CDR2: LNHNV and YYDKDF (reference sequence). The CDR3 is 16 residues long. J lost 5 bases, V lost 5 bases, and 13 bases had no gene match. Here the CDR3 reads CATSVILREDPETQYF. The CDR3 DNA reads TGTGCCACCAGCGTCATCTTGCGGGAGGATCCCGAGACCCAGTACTTC.

This clone has more than one count but fewer than ten. The V and J genes are TRBV5-4 and TRBJ2-5, with 12 bases identical to TRBD2. This CDR3 contains 16 residues. From germline, CDR1 is SGHNT and CDR2 YYREEE (reference sequence). The J segment lost 1 base and the V segment lost 0 bases, leaving 1 base of the junction unmatched. The CDR3, as DNA: TGTGCCAGCAGCTTGGGACTAGCGGGAGTCCAAGAGACCCAGTACTTC. Protein product: CASSLGLAGVQETQYF.

This chain connects TRBV28 to TRBJ1-2, with TRBD1 identical over 10 bases. The CDR3 has 12 amino acids. The V segment lost 4 bases and the J segment 8 bases; nucleotides outside the gene matches: 1. Germline V gene lookup returns CDR1 MDHEN and CDR2 SYDVKM. The CDR3 region has the DNA TGTGCCAGCAGTTCGGGACAGGGGGGCTACACCTTC. This sequence encodes CASSSGQGGYTF.

This clone has just a few counts. The same CDR3 can be traced to other DNA sequences in this sample. The chain has TRBV30 and TRBJ1-5; D is unclear. The CDR3 has 13 residues. V dropped 0 bases and J dropped 5 bases, with 8 bases sitting between them. Germline assignment: CDR1 GTSNPN and CDR2 SVGIG (reference sequence). The CDR3 DNA reads as TGTGCCTGGAGTGTAGGTGGAGATCAGCCCCAGCATTTT. Encoded protein: CAWSVGGDQPQHF. Complete variable domain (other parts from reference TRBV30 and TRBJ1-5): SQTIHQWPATLVQPVGSPLSLECTVEGTSNPNLYWYRQAAGRGLQLLFYSVGIGQISSEVPQNLSASRPQDRQFILSSKKLLLSDSGFYLCAWSVGGDQPQHFGDGTRLSIL.

Remarks on this clone: Within the sample, other DNA sequences also encode this same CDR3. Here the CDR3 DNA reads TGTGCCACCAGCAGAGATCCGGCAACTAATGAAAAACTGTTTTTT. Amino acid sequence: CATSRDPATNEKLFF. The chain uses TRBV15 and TRBJ1-4; no definite D call. This CDR3 comprises 15 residues. Deletions cut 0 bases from V and 0 bases from J, with 5 bases between. Germline lookup yields CDR1 LNHNV and CDR2 YYDKDF (reference sequence).

As to this clone: Other DNA sequences in this sample translate to the same CDR3. CDR3 loop: CASSLRGSSYNEQFF. CDR3 sequence (DNA): TGTGCCAGCAGCTTAAGGGGTTCCTCCTACAATGAGCAGTTCTTC. This chain joins TRBV7-9 and TRBJ2-1, with D maybe TRBD1 (5 bases). V was cut by 2 bases and J by 0 bases, with 8 bases left in between. There are 15 residues in the CDR3. The germline V gene has CDR1 SEHNR and CDR2 FQNEAQ (reference sequence).

This rearrangement joins TRBV27 to TRBJ2-1, with TRBD2 matching 12 bases. Germline CDR1 MNHEY, CDR2 SMNVEV (reference sequence). The CDR3 is 15 amino acids. V lost 7 bases to trimming and J lost 6 bases; unmatched junction nucleotides: 7. The CDR3 DNA reads TGTGCCAGCACCTTGACTAGCGGGAGTGGCAATGAGCAGTTCTTC. It specifies CASTLTSGSGNEQFF.

This clone was detected only a few times. The chain combines TRBV5-4 with TRBJ2-1, with a weak D call TRBD1 (5 bases). CDR1 and CDR2 from the germline V gene are SGHNT and YYREEE (reference sequence). Trimming removed 0 bases at V and 7 bases at J, with 5 bases between. The CDR3 is 12 residues long. CDR3 bases: TGTGCCAGCAGCTTGGACAGGAATGAGCAGTTCTTC. Translation: CASSLDRNEQFF.

The rearrangement joins TRBV4-3 to TRBJ2-1, with TRBD2 matching over 7 bases. Germline V gives CDR1 LGHNA, CDR2 YSLEER. The CDR3 length is 18 residues. The ends lost 4 bases at V and 6 bases at J; junction bases unmatched: 18. The CDR3 is CASSRKLPTSRNSNEQFF. The CDR3 nucleotides read TGCGCCAGCAGCCGCAAACTCCCGACTAGCCGGAATAGCAATGAGCAGTTCTTC.

This clone was counted between two and nine times. This rearrangement joins TRBV5-4 to TRBJ2-5; D might be TRBD2 (5 bases). V was pared by 7 bases and J by 4 bases, with 20 bases between. This CDR3 comprises 15 residues. Germline V gene lookup returns CDR1 SGHNT and CDR2 YYREEE (reference sequence). CDR3 sequence: CASVVRAGNRETQYF. The DNA of the CDR3 is TGTGCCAGCGTGGTTCGCGCCGGGAATCGAGAGACCCAGTACTTC.

The rearrangement joins TRBV14 to TRBJ1-1; D is ambiguous. CDR3 length: 13 amino acids. V lost 4 bases and J 0 bases, leaving 6 bases between the germline ends. Germline values: CDR1 SGHDN, CDR2 FVKESK. The CDR3 loop reads CASSLSMNTEAFF. CDR3 coding DNA: TGTGCCAGCAGCCTGTCTATGAACACTGAAGCTTTCTTT.

This clone has ten or more counts. The rearrangement uses TRBV4-3 and TRBJ1-4, with 9 nucleotides matching TRBD1. The CDR3 runs 15 residues. CDR1 and CDR2 (germline): LGHNA, YSLEER. V lost 1 base and J lost 5; bases outside the gene matches: 2. The chain's CDR3 is CASSQAGTGNEKLFF. The CDR3 DNA follows: TGCGCCAGCAGCCAAGCCGGGACAGGGAATGAAAAACTGTTTTTT.

This clone was observed a few times. In DNA, the CDR3 is TGTGCCTGGACTCGCGGGAGGGCCAGGGAGACCCAGTACTTC. Its protein product is CAWTRGRARETQYF. The chain links TRBV30 to TRBJ2-5; 9 nucleotides align to TRBD2. This CDR3 region has 14 residues. Germline CDR1 and CDR2: GTSNPN and SVGIG (reference sequence). V lost 4 bases, J lost 5 bases, and 8 bases stayed unmatched.

This clone was counted a few times. The CDR3 sequence is CASSGSGVAEAFF. Written as DNA, the CDR3 is TGTGCCAGCAGTGGATCAGGGGTGGCTGAAGCTTTCTTT. J is TRBJ1-1 and V is TRBV6-1; TRBD1 might be the D (6 bases). The CDR3 sequence is 13 residues long. Trimming removed 4 bases at V and 6 bases at J, with 12 bases between. Germline V lookup: CDR1 MNHNS, CDR2 SASEGT.

This clone was counted only a few times. The chain has TRBV7-8 and TRBJ2-5; 13 bases are shared with TRBD2. V was clipped by 1 base and J by 7 bases; unmatched bases: 12. The CDR3 extends over 18 amino acids. CDR1 SGHVS and CDR2 FQNEAQ come from the germline V gene. As DNA, the CDR3 is TGTGCCAGCAGCTTAGTCCGTGGACTAGCGGGAGTCACGGTGACCCAGTACTTC. Its protein is CASSLVRGLAGVTVTQYF.

Only a few counts were recorded for this clone. The chain recombines TRBV29-1 with TRBJ2-3, with TRBD1 identical over 9 bases. Germline V lookup: CDR1 SQVTM, CDR2 ANQGSEA. Trimming removed 1 base from V and 0 bases from J; junction bases left unmatched: 2. The CDR3 spans 15 residues. CDR3 residues: CSVEGQGGSTDTQYF. The DNA for the CDR3 is TGCAGCGTTGAAGGACAGGGGGGCAGCACAGATACGCAGTATTTT.